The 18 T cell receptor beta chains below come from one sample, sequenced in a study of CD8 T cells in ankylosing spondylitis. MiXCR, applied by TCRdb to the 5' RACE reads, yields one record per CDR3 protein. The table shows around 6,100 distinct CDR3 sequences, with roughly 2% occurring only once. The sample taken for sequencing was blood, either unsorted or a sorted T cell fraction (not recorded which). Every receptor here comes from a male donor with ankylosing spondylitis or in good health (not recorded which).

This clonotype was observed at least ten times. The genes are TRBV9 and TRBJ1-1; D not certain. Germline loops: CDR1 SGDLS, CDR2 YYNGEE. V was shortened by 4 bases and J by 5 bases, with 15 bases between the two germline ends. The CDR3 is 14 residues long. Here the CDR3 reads CASSQWTGGTEAFF. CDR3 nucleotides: TGTGCCAGCAGCCAATGGACGGGAGGGACTGAAGCTTTCTTT.

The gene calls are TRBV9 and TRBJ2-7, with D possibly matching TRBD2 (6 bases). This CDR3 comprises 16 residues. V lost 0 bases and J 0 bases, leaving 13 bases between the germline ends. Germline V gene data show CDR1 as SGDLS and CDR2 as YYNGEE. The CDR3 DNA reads TGTGCCAGCAGCGTAGGGGGTAGCGGTCTCTCCTACGAGCAGTACTTC. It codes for CASSVGGSGLSYEQYF.

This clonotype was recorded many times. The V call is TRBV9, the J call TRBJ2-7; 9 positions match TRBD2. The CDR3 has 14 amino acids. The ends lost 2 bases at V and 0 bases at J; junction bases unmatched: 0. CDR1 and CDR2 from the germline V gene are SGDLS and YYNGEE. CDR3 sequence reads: CASSVGLASYEQYF. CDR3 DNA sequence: TGTGCCAGCAGCGTGGGACTAGCCTCCTACGAGCAGTACTTC.

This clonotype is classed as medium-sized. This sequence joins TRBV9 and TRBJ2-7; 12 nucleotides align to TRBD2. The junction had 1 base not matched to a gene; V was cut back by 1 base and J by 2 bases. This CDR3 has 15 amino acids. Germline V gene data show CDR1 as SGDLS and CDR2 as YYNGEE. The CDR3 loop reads CASSVLAGGTYEQYF. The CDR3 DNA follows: TGTGCCAGCAGCGTACTAGCGGGAGGGACCTACGAGCAGTACTTC. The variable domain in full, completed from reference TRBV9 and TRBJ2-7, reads DSGVTQTPKHLITATGQRVTLRCSPRSGDLSVYWYQQSLDQGLQFLIQYYNGEERAKGNILERFSAQQFPDLHSELNLSSLELGDSALYFCASSVLAGGTYEQYFGPGTRLTVT.

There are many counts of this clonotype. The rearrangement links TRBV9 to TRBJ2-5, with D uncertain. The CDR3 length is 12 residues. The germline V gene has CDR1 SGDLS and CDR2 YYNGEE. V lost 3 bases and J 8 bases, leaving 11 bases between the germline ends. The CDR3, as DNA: TGTGCCAGCAGCGGCGACTGGGAAACCCAGTACTTC. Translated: CASSGDWETQYF.

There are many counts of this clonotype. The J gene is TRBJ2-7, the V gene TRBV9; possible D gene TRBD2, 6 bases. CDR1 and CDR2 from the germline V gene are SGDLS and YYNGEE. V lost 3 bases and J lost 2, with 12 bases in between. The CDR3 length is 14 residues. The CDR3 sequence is CASSEGTAAYEQYF. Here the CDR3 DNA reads TGTGCCAGCAGCGAAGGGACTGCAGCCTACGAGCAGTACTTC.

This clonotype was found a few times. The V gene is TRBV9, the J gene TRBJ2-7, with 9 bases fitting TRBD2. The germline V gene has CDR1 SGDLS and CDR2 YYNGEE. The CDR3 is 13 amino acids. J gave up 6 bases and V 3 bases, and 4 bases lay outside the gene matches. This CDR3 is CASSGVAGAEQYF. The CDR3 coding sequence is TGTGCCAGCAGCGGGGTAGCGGGAGCCGAGCAGTACTTC.

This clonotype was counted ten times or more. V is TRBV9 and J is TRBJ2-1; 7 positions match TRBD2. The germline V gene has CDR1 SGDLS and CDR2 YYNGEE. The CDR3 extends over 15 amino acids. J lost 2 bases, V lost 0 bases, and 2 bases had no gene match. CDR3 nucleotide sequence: TGTGCCAGCAGCGTAGGGGGGGGACCCTACAATGAGCAGTTCTTC. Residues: CASSVGGGPYNEQFF.

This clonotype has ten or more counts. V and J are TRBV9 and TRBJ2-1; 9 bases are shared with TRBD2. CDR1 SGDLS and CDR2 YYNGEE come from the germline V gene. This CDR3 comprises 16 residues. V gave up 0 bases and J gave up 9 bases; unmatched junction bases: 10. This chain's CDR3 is CASSVGIQREDREQFF. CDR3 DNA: TGTGCCAGCAGCGTAGGGATCCAGCGGGAGGATCGTGAGCAGTTCTTC.

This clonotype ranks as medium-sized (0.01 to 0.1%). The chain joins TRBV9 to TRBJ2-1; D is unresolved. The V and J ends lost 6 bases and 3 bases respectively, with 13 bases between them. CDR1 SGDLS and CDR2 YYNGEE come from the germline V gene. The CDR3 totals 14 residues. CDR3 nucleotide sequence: TGTGCCAGCACCCCGGCAACTGACTACAATGAGCAGTTCTTC. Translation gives CASTPATDYNEQFF.

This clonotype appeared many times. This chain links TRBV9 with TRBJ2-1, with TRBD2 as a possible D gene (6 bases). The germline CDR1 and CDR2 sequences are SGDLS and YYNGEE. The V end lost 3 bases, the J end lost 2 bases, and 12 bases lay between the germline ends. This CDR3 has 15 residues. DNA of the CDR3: TGTGCCAGCAGCGGAGGGGACTCAGCCTACAATGAGCAGTTCTTC. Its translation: CASSGGDSAYNEQFF.

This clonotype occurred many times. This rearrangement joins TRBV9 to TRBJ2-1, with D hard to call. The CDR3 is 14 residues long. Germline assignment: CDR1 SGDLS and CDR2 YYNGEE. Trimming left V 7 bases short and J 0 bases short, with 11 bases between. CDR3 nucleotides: TGTGCCAGCCAGAAATTAAACTCCTACAATGAGCAGTTCTTC. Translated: CASQKLNSYNEQFF.

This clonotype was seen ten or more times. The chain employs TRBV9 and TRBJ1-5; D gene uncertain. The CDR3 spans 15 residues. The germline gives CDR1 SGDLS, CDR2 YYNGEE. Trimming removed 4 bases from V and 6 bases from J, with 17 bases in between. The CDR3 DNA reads TGTGCCAGCAGCCCAGAGGCCTACCCGGGTCAGCCCCAGCATTTT. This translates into CASSPEAYPGQPQHF. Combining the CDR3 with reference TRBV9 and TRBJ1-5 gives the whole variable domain DSGVTQTPKHLITATGQRVTLRCSPRSGDLSVYWYQQSLDQGLQFLIQYYNGEERAKGNILERFSAQQFPDLHSELNLSSLELGDSALYFCASSPEAYPGQPQHFGDGTRLSIL.

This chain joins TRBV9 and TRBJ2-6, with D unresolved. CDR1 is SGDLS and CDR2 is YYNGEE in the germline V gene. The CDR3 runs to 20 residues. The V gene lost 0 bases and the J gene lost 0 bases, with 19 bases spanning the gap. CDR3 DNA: TGTGCCAGCAGCGTAGGAAGCAGCAGTCTAGTGTTCTCTGGGGCCAACGTCCTGACTTTC. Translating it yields CASSVGSSSLVFSGANVLTF.

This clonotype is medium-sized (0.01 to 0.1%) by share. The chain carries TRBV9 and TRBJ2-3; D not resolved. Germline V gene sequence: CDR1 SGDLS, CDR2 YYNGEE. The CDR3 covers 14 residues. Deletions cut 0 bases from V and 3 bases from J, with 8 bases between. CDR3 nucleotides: TGTGCCAGCAGCGTAGCAGGACCTACAGATACGCAGTATTTT. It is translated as CASSVAGPTDTQYF.

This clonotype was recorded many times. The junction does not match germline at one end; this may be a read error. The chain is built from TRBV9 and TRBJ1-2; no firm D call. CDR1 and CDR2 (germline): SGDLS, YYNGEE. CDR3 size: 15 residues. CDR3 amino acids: CASTVTEMANYGYTF. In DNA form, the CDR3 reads TGTGCCAGCACCGTAACGGAGATGGCTAACTATGGCTACACCTTC.

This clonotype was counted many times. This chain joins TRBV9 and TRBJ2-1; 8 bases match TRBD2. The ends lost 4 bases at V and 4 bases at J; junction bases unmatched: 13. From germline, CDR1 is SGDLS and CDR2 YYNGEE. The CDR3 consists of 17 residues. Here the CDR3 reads CASSPSGGGSVYNEQFF. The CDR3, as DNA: TGTGCCAGCAGCCCTTCCGGGGGGGGCTCAGTATACAATGAGCAGTTCTTC.

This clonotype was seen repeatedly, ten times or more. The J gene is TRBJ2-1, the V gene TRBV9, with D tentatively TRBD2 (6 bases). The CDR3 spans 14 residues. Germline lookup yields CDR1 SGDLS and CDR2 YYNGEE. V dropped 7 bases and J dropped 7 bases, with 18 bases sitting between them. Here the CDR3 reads CASGNWGGENEQFF. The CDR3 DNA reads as TGTGCCAGCGGGAATTGGGGAGGAGAAAATGAGCAGTTCTTC.